This T cell receptor (beta chain) was sequenced for a study of blood T cells in healthy people across ages. Study findings and constraints: As age increased, TCR beta diversity per million T cells fell in a roughly linear fashion.

It was with a sample-barcoded 5' primer and a J-beta primer mix that a second PCR of roughly 7 to 12 cycles was run. All cDNA molecules were each tagged by a template-switch adaptor with 12 random nucleotides. TCRdb used MiXCR to reprocess the 5' RACE reads, holding one entry per CDR3 protein. The table has 550,000 to 700,000 distinct CDR3 sequences, about 25% seen once. This clonotype has only a few counts. Its antigen is not identified. CDR1 SGHAT and CDR2 FQNNGV come from the germline V gene. This CDR3 spans 16 amino acids. Trimming left V 5 bases short and J 7 bases short, with 21 bases between. Every donor contributed around 10 milliliters of peripheral blood by blood draw.

This TCR derives from a woman in her 70s in good health. The sample taken for sequencing was blood. V usage is TRBV11-2 and J usage is TRBJ1-5; a possible D gene is TRBD1 (6 bases). The CDR3 loop reads CASSPFSQGGGQPQHF. CDR3 coding DNA: TGTGCCAGCAGCCCCTTCTCACAGGGCGGCGGCCAGCCCCAGCATTTT.